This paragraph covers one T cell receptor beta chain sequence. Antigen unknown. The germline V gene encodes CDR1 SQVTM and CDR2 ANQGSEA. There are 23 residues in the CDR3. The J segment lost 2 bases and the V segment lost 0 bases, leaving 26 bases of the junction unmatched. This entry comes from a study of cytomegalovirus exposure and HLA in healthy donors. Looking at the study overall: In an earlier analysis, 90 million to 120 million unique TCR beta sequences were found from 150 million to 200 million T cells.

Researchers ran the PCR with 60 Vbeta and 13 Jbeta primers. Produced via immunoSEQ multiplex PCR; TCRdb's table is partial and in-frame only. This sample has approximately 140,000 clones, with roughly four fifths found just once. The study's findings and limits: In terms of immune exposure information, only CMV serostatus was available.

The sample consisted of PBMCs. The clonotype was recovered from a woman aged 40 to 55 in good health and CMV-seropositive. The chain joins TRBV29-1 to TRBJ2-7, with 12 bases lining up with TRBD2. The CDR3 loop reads CSVEDGGIGTERLAGETTYEQYF. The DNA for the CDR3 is TGCAGCGTTGAAGATGGTGGAATAGGGACAGAGAGACTAGCGGGGGAAACCACCTACGAGCAGTACTTC.